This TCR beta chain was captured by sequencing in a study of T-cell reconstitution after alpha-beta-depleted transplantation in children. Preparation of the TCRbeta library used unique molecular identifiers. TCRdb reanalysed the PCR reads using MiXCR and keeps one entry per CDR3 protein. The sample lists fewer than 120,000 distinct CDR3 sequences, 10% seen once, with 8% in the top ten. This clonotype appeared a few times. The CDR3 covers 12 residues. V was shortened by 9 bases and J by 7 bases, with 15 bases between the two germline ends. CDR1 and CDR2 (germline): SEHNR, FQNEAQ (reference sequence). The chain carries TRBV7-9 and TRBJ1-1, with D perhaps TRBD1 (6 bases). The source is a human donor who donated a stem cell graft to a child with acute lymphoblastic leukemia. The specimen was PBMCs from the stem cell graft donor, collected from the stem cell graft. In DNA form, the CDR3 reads TGTGCCAGTCTTAGGCAGGGGTATGAAGCTTTCTTT. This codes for CASLRQGYEAFF.